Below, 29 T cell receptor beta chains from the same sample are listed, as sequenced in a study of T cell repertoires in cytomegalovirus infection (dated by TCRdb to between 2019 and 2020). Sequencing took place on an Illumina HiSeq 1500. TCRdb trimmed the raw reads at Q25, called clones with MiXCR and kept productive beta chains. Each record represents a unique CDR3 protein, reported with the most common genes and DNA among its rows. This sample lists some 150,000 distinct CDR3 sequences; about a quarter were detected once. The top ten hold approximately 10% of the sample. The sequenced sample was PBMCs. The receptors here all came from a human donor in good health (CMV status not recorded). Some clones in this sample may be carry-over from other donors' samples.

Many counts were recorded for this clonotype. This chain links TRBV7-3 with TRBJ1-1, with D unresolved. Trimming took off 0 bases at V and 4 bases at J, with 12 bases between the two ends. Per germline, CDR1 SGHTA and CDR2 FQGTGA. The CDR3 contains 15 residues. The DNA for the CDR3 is TGTGCCAGCAGCTTAACGTCTTACGGGGTCACTGAAGCTTTCTTT. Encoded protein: CASSLTSYGVTEAFF.

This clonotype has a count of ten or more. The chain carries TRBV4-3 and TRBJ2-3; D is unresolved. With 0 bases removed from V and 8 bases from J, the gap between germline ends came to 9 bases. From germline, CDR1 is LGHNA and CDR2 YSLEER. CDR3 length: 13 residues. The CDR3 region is CASSQDSPSTQYF. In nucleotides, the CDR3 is TGCGCCAGCAGCCAAGATTCGCCAAGTACGCAGTATTTT.

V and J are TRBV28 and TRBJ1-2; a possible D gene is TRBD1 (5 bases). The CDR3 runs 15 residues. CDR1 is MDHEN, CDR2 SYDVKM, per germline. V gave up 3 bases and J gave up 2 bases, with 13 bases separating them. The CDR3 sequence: CASSLVGGGNYGYTF. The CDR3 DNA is TGTGCCAGCAGTTTGGTCGGGGGAGGAAACTATGGCTACACCTTC.

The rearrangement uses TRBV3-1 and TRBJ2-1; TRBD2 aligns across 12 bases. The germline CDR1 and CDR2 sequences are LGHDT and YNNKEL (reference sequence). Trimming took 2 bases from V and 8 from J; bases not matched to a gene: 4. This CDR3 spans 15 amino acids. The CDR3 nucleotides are TGTGCCAGCAGCCAACGCGGACTAGCGGGGTATGAGCAGTTCTTC. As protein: CASSQRGLAGYEQFF.

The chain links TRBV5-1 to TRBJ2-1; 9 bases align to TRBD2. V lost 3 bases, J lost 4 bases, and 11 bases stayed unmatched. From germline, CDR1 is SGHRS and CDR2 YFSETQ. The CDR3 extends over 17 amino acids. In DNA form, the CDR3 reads TGCGCCAGCAGCTCCCTCTCGGGACTAGCAGATTACAATGAGCAGTTCTTC. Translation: CASSSLSGLADYNEQFF.

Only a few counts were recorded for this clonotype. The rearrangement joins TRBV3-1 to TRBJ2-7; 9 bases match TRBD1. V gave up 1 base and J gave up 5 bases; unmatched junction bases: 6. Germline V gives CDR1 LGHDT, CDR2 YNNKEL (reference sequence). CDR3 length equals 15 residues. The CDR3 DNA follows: TGTGCCAGCAGCCAAGGCCGGGACAGGGCCCACGAGCAGTACTTC. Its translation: CASSQGRDRAHEQYF.

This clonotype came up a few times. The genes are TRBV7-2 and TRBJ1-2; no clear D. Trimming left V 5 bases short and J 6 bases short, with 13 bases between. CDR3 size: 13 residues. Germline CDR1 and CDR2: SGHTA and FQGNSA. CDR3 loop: CASSPRGWDGYTF. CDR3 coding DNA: TGTGCCAGCAGCCCCCGAGGTTGGGATGGCTACACCTTC.

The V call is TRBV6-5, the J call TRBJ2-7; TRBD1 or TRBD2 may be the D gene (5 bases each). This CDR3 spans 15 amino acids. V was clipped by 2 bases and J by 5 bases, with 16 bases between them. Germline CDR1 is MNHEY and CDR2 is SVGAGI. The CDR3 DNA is TGTGCCAGCAGTTACGAGGGCAGGGAAGTCGACGAGCAGTACTTC. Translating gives CASSYEGREVDEQYF.

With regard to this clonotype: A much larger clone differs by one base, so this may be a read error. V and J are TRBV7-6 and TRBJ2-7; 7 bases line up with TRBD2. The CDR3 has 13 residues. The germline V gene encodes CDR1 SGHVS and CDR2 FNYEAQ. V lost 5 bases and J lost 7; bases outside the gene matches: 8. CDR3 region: CASSRVEGGEQYF. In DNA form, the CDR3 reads TGTGCCAGCAGCAGAGTAGAGGGAGGGGAGCAGTACTTC.

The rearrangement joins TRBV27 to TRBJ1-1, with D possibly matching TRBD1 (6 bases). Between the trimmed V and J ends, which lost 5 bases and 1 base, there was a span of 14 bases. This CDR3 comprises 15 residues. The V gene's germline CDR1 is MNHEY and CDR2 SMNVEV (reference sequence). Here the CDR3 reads CASSLTGFANTEAFF. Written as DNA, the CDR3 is TGTGCCAGCAGTCTCACAGGGTTCGCGAACACTGAAGCTTTCTTT.

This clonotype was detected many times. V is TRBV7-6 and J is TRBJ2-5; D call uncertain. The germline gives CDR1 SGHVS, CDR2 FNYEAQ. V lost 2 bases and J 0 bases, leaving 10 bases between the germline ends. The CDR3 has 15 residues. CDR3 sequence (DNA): TGTGCCAGCAGCTTACTTGAGGTGTACCAAGAGACCCAGTACTTC. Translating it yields CASSLLEVYQETQYF.

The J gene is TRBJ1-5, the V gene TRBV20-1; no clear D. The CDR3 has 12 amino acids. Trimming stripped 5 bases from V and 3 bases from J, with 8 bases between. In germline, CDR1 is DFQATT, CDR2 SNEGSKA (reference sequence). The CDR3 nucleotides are TGCAGTGCTTATAAGCTCAATCAGCCCCAGCATTTT. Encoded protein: CSAYKLNQPQHF.

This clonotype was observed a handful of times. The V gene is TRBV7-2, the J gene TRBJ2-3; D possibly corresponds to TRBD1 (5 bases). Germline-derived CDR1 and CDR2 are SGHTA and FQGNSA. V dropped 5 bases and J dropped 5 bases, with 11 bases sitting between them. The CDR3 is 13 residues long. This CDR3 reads CASSTRQKDTQYF. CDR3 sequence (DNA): TGTGCCAGCAGCACAAGACAGAAAGATACGCAGTATTTT. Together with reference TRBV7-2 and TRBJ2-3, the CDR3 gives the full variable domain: GAGVSQSPSNKVTEKGKDVELRCDPISGHTALYWYRQSLGQGLEFLIYFQGNSAPDKSGLPSDRFSAERTGGSVSTLTIQRTQQEDSAVYLCASSTRQKDTQYFGPGTRLTVL.

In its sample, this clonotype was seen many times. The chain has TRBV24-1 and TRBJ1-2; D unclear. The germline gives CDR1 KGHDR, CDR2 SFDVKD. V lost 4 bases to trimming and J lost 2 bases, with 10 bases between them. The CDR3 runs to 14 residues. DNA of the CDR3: TGTGCCACCAGTGACACGACAAGGAACTATGGCTACACCTTC. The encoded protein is CATSDTTRNYGYTF.

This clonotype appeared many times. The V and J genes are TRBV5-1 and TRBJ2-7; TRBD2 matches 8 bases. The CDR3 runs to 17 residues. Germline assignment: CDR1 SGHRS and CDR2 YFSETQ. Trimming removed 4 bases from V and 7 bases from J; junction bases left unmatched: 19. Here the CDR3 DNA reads TGCGCCAGCAGCCCGCGGAGCGCTAGCGGCCCGGGGGGGGAGCAGTACTTC. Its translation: CASSPRSASGPGGEQYF.

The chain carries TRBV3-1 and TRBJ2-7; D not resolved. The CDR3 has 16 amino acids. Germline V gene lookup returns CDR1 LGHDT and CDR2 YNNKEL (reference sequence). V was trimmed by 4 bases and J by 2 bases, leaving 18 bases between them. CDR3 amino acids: CASSPGRVSFTYEQYF. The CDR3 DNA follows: TGTGCCAGCAGCCCCGGACGGGTTTCCTTTACCTACGAGCAGTACTTC.

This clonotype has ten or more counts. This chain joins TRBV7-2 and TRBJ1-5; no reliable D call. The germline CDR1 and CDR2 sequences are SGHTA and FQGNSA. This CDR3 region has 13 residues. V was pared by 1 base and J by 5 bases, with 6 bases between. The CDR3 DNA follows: TGTGCCAGCAGCTTAGGGCGGTATCAGCCCCAGCATTTT. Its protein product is CASSLGRYQPQHF.

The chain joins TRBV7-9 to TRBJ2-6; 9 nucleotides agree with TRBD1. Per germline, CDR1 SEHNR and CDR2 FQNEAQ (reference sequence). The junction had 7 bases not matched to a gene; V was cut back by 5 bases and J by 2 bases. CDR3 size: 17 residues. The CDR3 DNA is TGTGCCAGCAGCGGGGGACAGGGACCAACTGGGGCCAACGTCCTGACTTTC. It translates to CASSGGQGPTGANVLTF.

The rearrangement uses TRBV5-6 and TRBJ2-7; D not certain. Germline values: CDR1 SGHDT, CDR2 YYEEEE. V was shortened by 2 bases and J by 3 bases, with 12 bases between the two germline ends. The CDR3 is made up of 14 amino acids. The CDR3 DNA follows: TGTGCCAGCAGCTTTAAGACCGGCTTCTACGAGCAGTACTTC. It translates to CASSFKTGFYEQYF.

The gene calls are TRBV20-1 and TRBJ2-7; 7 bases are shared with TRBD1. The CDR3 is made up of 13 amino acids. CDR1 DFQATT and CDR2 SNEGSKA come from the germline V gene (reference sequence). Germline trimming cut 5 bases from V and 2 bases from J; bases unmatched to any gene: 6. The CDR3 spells CSALQDRTYEQYF. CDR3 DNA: TGCAGTGCTCTCCAGGACAGGACCTACGAGCAGTACTTC.

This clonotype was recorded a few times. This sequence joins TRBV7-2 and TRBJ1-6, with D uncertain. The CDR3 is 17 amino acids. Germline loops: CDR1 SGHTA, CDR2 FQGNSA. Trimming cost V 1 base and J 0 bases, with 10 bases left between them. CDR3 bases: TGTGCCAGCAGCTTAGACTTACAAATCTCCTATAATTCACCCCTCCACTTT. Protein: CASSLDLQISYNSPLHF.

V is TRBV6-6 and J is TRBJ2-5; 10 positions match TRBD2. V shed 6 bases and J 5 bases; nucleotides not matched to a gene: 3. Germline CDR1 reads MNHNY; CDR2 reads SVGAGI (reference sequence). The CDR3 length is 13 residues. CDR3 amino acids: CASSKTSGETQYF. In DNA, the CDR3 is TGTGCCAGCAGCAAGACTAGCGGGGAGACCCAGTACTTC.

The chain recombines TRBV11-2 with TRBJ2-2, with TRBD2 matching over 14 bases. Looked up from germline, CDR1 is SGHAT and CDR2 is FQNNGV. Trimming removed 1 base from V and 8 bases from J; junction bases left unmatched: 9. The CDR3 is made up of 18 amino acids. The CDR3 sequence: CASSLGAGLAGVTGELFF. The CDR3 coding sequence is TGTGCCAGCAGCTTAGGAGCGGGACTAGCGGGAGTAACAGGGGAGCTGTTTTTT.

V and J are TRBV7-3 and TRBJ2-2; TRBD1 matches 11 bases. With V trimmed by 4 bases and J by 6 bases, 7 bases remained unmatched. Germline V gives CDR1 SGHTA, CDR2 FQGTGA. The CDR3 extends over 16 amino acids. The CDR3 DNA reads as TGTGCCAGCAGCTACGACGGACAGGGGGCAGCCGGGGAGCTGTTTTTT. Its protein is CASSYDGQGAAGELFF.

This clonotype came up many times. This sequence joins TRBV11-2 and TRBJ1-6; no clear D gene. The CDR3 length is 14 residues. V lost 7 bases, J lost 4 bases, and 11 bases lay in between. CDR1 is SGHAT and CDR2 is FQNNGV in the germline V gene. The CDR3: CASTPASYNSPLHF. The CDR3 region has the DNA TGTGCCAGCACCCCAGCAAGTTATAATTCACCCCTCCACTTT.

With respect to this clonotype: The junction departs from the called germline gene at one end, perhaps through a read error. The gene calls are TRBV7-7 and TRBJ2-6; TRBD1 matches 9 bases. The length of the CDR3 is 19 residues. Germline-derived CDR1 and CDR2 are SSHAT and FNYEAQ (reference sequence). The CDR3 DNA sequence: TGTGCTAGCAGCCCGATCGGGTGGACAGGGGCGGCTGGGGCCAACGTCCTGACTTTC. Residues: CASSPIGWTGAAGANVLTF. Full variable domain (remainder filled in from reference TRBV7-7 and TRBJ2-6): GAGVSQSPRYKVTKRGQDVTLRCDPISSHATLYWYQQALGQGPEFLTYFNYEAQPDKSGLPSDRFSAERPEGSISTLTIQRTEQRDSAMYRCASSPIGWTGAAGANVLTFGAGSRLTVL.

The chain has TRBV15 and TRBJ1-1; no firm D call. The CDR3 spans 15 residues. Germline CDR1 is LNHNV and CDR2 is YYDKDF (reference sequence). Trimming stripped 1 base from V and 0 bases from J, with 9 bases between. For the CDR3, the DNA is TGTGCCACCAGCAGAGGTGACGGAGTGAACACTGAAGCTTTCTTT. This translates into CATSRGDGVNTEAFF.

The CDR3 bases are TGTGGGGCGGCTAGCGGTGCAGATACGCAGTATTTT. It specifies CGAASGADTQYF. The genes are TRBV30 and TRBJ2-3; 7 bases are a match to TRBD2. Germline lookup yields CDR1 GTSNPN and CDR2 SVGIG (reference sequence). There are 12 residues in the CDR3.

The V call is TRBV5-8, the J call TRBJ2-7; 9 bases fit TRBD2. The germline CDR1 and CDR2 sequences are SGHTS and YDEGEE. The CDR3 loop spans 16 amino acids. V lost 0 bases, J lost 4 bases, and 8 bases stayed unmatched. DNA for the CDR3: TGTGCCAGCAGCTTGGCGGCAGCGGGAGGTCAATACGAGCAGTACTTC. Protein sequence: CASSLAAAGGQYEQYF.